This is a list of T cell receptor beta chains from one sample in a study of radiotherapy plus CTLA-4 blockade in lung cancer. The data were produced by immunoSEQ multiplex PCR, yet TCRdb's version contains in-frame clones alone and is incomplete. There are about 97,000 clones in the sample; about four fifths occur only once, and around 2.7% lies in the top ten. The sequences come from peripheral blood, collected from a patient treated with radiotherapy plus ipilimumab. All receptors derive from a human donor with non-small cell lung cancer who had a partial response to radiotherapy plus ipilimumab. Some clones in this sample may be carry-over from other donors' samples. Each CDR3 is given with its conserved first and last residue. Each record gives: J gene, D gene, V gene, clone size, CDR3 DNA, CDR3 protein. A D gene is named only where the DNA matches it firmly. Clone sizes are given selectively: once, few, many, or a class where the clone is expanded.

>TRBJ2-1|TRBD2|TRBV4-2|NA
TGTGCCAGCAGCCTAGCTAGCGGGGGGGGCAATGAGCAGTTCTTC
CASSLASGGGNEQFF
>TRBJ1-1|NA|TRBV5-1|NA
TGCGCCAGCTCACTAACAGGGATGAACACTGAAGCTTTCTTT
CASSLTGMNTEAFF
>TRBJ1-5|NA|TRBV19|NA
TGTGCCAGTAGCGAAAGAGGGAGGGGGTATAATAGCAATCAGCCCCAGCATTTT
CASSERGRGYNSNQPQHF
>TRBJ2-7|NA|TRBV15|NA
TGTGCCACCAGAATGGGCTGGGAGTCCTACGAGCAGTACTTC
CATRMGWESYEQYF
>TRBJ2-7|TRBD2|TRBV19|NA
TGTGCCAGTAGTATCGGTCTAGCGGGGTCCTACGAGCAGTACTTC
CASSIGLAGSYEQYF
>TRBJ2-2|NA|TRBV11-3|NA
TGTGCCAGCAGCTCAGTACGGGGCGGGGAGCTGTTTTTT
CASSSVRGGELFF
>TRBJ2-3|TRBD2|TRBV7-8|NA
TGTGCCAGCAGCCATAGCGGGAGGATGGATACGCAGTATTTT
CASSHSGRMDTQYF
>TRBJ1-6|NA|TRBV6-5|NA
TGTGCCAGCAGTAAACAGGGCTTGAGATCACCCCTCCACTTT
CASSKQGLRSPLHF
>TRBJ1-2|NA|TRBV6-6|once
TGTGCCAGCAGTTATTCCCTACAGGGCTATGGCTACACCTTC
CASSYSLQGYGYTF
>TRBJ2-7|NA|TRBV19|NA
TGTGCCAGTAGTACCAGACTGGCACCCAATACCTACGAGCAGTACTTC
CASSTRLAPNTYEQYF
>TRBJ1-5|TRBD1|TRBV10-2|NA
TGCGCCAGCGGGGATACAGGGGCCTCCAATCAGCCCCAGCATTTT
CASGDTGASNQPQHF
>TRBJ1-3|NA|TRBV20-1|NA
TGCAGTGCAACGACAAGAAACACCATATATTTT
CSATTRNTIYF
>TRBJ2-5|NA|TRBV4-1|NA
TGCGCCAGCAGCCTACATGGGGGGGGGCAGCAAGAGACCCAGTACTTC
CASSLHGGGQQETQYF
>TRBJ1-1|TRBD1|TRBV2|NA
TGTGCCAGCATCAGGGGGCGAATTGCAAAAGCTTTCTTT
CASIRGRIAKAFF
>TRBJ2-5|NA|TRBV19|NA
TGTGCCAGTAGTATAACCAGGGGTCGAGAGACCCAGTACTTC
CASSITRGRETQYF
>TRBJ1-5|TRBD1|TRBV10-3|NA
TGTGCCATCCGGGGGGGGACAGGGGGCAATCAGCCCCAGCATTTT
CAIRGGTGGNQPQHF
>TRBJ2-2|TRBD1|TRBV28|NA
TGTGCCAGCAGTTTTTGGGGGACAGGGGGGTTCGCCGGGGAGCTGTTTTTT
CASSFWGTGGFAGELFF
>TRBJ1-2|NA|TRBV28|NA
TGTGCCAGCAGTTTAATGGGGCGCCTGTCCGGCTACACCTTC
CASSLMGRLSGYTF
>TRBJ2-5|TRBD1|TRBV5-4|NA
TGTGCCAGCAGCCAAAGACAGGGGATCCAAGAGACCCAGTACTTC
CASSQRQGIQETQYF
>TRBJ1-6|NA|TRBV28|NA
TGTGCCTGTGGGTTGTCGGGACTCACCTATAATTCACCCCTCCACTTT
CACGLSGLTYNSPLHF
>TRBJ1-2|NA|TRBV19|few
TGTGCCAGTAGTATACCAGGGGAGTTTGGCTACACCTTC
CASSIPGEFGYTF
>TRBJ1-5|NA|TRBV7-2|NA
TGTGCCAGCAGCTTCGCCGGCGGGGGTCAGCCCCAGCATTTT
CASSFAGGGQPQHF
>TRBJ2-2|NA|TRBV28|NA
TGTGCCAGCAGTTTAGGACGGCTAGCGATCACCGGGGAGCTGTTTTTT
CASSLGRLAITGELFF
>TRBJ2-1|NA|TRBV6-5|once
TGTGCCAGCAGTTACGGGGCCAACAATGAGCAGTTCTTC
CASSYGANNEQFF
>TRBJ2-3|NA|TRBV4-2|NA
TGTGCCAGCAGCCAAGGGGGAGGCAGCACAGATACGCAGTATTTT
CASSQGGGSTDTQYF
>TRBJ1-5|TRBD1|TRBV6-6|NA
TGTGCCAGCAGGGAGACAGGGGGGCAATTGGCCCAGCATTTT
CASRETGGQLAQHF